A single T cell receptor beta chain is shown here with its context. Its specificity is not known. These data come from a study of CD8 T cells in Susac syndrome. Study-wide results and limits: It was acknowledged in the study that its TCR sequencing and HLA analysis involved a relatively small number of individuals. Clonal expansion was missing from Susac syndrome CD4+ T cell repertoires.

The RNA input was roughly 0.45 to 1 ug, and it was reverse transcribed with random hexamers. TCR beta CDR3 was amplified by immunoSEQ covering 54 Vbeta and 13 Jbeta. TCRdb fed the immunoSEQ multiplex PCR reads into MiXCR, producing one record per CDR3 protein. The top ten clones hold about 0.29% of a sample with tens of thousands of distinct CDR3 sequences, around 94% of them seen once. The CD8+ and CD4+ T cells were isolated magnetically using a negative isolation approach, whereas the TEMRA cells were enriched by FACS. V shed 6 bases and J shed 4 bases, with 13 bases lying between them. The germline V gene has CDR1 MGHRA and CDR2 YSYEKL. The CDR3 is 15 amino acids.

The sample taken for sequencing was CD4+ T cells from PBMCs. The TCR originated in a human donor with Susac syndrome. The rearrangement links TRBV4-1 to TRBJ2-6, with D possibly being TRBD2 (6 bases). CDR3 DNA sequence: TGCGCCAGCAGTCCGACGGGGGTCGGGGCCAACGTCCTGACTTTC. As protein: CASSPTGVGANVLTF.